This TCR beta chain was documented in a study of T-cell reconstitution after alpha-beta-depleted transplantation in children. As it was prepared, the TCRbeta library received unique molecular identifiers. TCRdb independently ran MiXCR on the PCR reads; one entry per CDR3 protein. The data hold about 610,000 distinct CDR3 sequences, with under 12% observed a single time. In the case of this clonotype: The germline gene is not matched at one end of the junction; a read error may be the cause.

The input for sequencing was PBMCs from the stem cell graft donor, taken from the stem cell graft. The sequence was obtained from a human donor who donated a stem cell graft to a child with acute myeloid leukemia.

CDR3 nucleotides: TGCGCCAGCAGCCGAGATGGGGCTAGCGGTAGCACAGATAGGCAGTATTTT. Translated: CASSRDGASGSTDRQYF. The rearrangement links TRBV5-1 to TRBJ2-3; 7 bases align to TRBD2. Germline V CDR1 and CDR2: SGHRS, YFSETQ. This CDR3 has 17 amino acids.